This T cell receptor (beta chain) is drawn from a study of blood T cell repertoires in COVID-19. Study context: Specimens from acute and convalescent COVID-19 originated in the United States, Italy and Spain. Sample material is recorded as cDNA or gDNA derived from T cells, B-cell-depleted T cells, or PBMCs.

Authors' methods: Reference gene primers were amplified, and this amplification served to estimate nucleated cell counts. The repertoire was sequenced with immunoSEQ multiplex PCR; TCRdb's copy has only in-frame clones and lacks some. The V and J calls and clone size were taken over from that table, and D and trimming were inferred from the DNA. Of 150,000 or so clones listed, about 90% were seen once; the top ten hold approximately 0.59%. Trimming stripped 4 bases from V and 5 bases from J, with 24 bases between. Germline CDR1 SGHNT, CDR2 YYREEE (reference sequence). The CDR3 extends over 17 amino acids.

Sample: peripheral blood. This TCR was sampled from a man aged 50 or older with acute or convalescent COVID-19. The chain carries TRBV5-4 and TRBJ2-5; a weak D match, TRBD1 (6 bases). CDR3 residues: CASSLGPPGQTGETQYF. CDR3 coding DNA: TGTGCCAGCAGCCTTGGCCCACCGGGACAAACTGGGGAGACCCAGTACTTC.